These T cell receptor beta chains were read from a single sample in a study of T cell repertoires in cytomegalovirus infection. No antigens are known for them. In TCRdb, the reads were re-called with MiXCR into one record per CDR3 protein. The table records 800,000 to 950,000 distinct CDR3 sequences, approximately 29% of them present only once. The specimen comprised cultured CD8+ T cells from PBMCs, sampled from culture after CMV antigen stimulation. Receptor source: a human donor in good health (CMV status not recorded). Some clones in this sample may be carry-over from other donors' samples. Both conserved end residues are part of each CDR3. The order of the fields is V gene, clone size, D gene, J gene, CDR3 DNA, CDR3 protein. The D gene is left open where the match is weak. Some rows have no size entry. The others give once, few or many, or a class for an expanded clone.

V: TRBV12-5
size: few
D: NA
J: TRBJ2-7
DNA: TGTGCTAGTGGGCAGGGTAAGGCAAGCCTTAACGACGAGCAGTACTTC
CDR3: CASGQGKASLNDEQYF

V: TRBV7-9
size: few
D: TRBD1
J: TRBJ1-1
DNA: TGTGCCAGCAGCCGTGGGACAGTTTATATGAACACTGAAGCTTTCTTT
CDR3: CASSRGTVYMNTEAFF

V: TRBV12-3/TRBV12-4
size: NA
D: NA
J: TRBJ1-2
DNA: TGTGTCAGCAGTCCGGTGGTAGTGGATGGCTATGGCTACACCTTC
CDR3: CVSSPVVVDGYGYTF

V: TRBV5-1
size: NA
D: NA
J: TRBJ1-2
DNA: TGCGCCACCTCCCCGGAGGGGCAGGACGGCTACACCTTC
CDR3: CATSPEGQDGYTF

V: TRBV19
size: NA
D: TRBD1
J: TRBJ1-1
DNA: TGTGCCAGTTACCCTCAGGGGGCGGGTCACGCTGAAGCTTTCTTT
CDR3: CASYPQGAGHAEAFF

V: TRBV6-2/TRBV6-3
size: NA
D: NA
J: TRBJ1-6
DNA: TGTGCCAGCAGTTACTCGGGGCTCTCCTATAATTCACCCCTCCACTTT
CDR3: CASSYSGLSYNSPLHF

V: TRBV2
size: NA
D: NA
J: TRBJ2-1
DNA: TGTGCCAGCAGGGGTACCGGGACTCCAAGCTTTCCTTCCTACAATGAGCAGTTCTTC
CDR3: CASRGTGTPSFPSYNEQFF

V: TRBV6-6
size: NA
D: TRBD2
J: TRBJ2-3
DNA: TGTACCAGCAGTCCAATCTCCATGTTTAGCGGGGGCGCAGATACGCAGTATTTT
CDR3: CTSSPISMFSGGADTQYF

V: TRBV27
size: many
D: NA
J: TRBJ1-2
DNA: TGTGCCAGCAGCTTCGGGACGGCCTATGGCTACACCTTC
CDR3: CASSFGTAYGYTF

V: TRBV5-1
size: few
D: NA
J: TRBJ2-3
DNA: TGCGCCAGCAGCCACCATGACTTTCACACAGATACGCAGTATTTT
CDR3: CASSHHDFHTDTQYF

V: TRBV28
size: NA
D: TRBD1
J: TRBJ2-2
DNA: TGTGCCAGCAGCTTCTCATGGGACAGAGGTTACACCGGGGAGCTGTTTTTT
CDR3: CASSFSWDRGYTGELFF

V: TRBV7-6
size: NA
D: TRBD2
J: TRBJ2-1
DNA: TGTGCCAGCAGCCTCCGGACTAGCGGTGGTCTACACAATGAGCAGTTCTTC
CDR3: CASSLRTSGGLHNEQFF

V: TRBV3-1
size: NA
D: NA
J: TRBJ1-1
DNA: TGTGCCAGCAGCCAAGAGTTTCGAAAAGGCATGAACACTGAAGCTTTCTTT
CDR3: CASSQEFRKGMNTEAFF

V: TRBV7-8
size: many
D: NA
J: TRBJ1-1
DNA: TGTGCCAGCAGCACTCCCGAAGGGGTTCACACTGAAGCTTTCTTT
CDR3: CASSTPEGVHTEAFF

V: TRBV29-1
size: NA
D: NA
J: TRBJ2-1
DNA: TGCAGCGTGGAGCGCGATGAGCAGTTCTTC
CDR3: CSVERDEQFF

V: TRBV5-1
size: few
D: NA
J: TRBJ2-2
DNA: TGCGCCAGCAGCTTGGACCCAGCGGGTAACACCGGGGAGCTGTTTTTT
CDR3: CASSLDPAGNTGELFF

V: TRBV29-1
size: few
D: TRBD1
J: TRBJ1-2
DNA: TGCAGCGCCGCTCCCGGGACAGACTATGGCTACACCTTC
CDR3: CSAAPGTDYGYTF

V: TRBV12-3/TRBV12-4
size: NA
D: NA
J: TRBJ2-5
DNA: TGTGCCAGCAGTTTAGTACTAGTGGGTTCGGAGACCCAGTACTTC
CDR3: CASSLVLVGSETQYF

V: TRBV12-3/TRBV12-4
size: many
D: TRBD2
J: TRBJ2-5
DNA: TGTGCCAGCAGCCTCCCTATAGGGACTAGCGATCATGGGACCCAGTACTTC
CDR3: CASSLPIGTSDHGTQYF

V: TRBV6-2/TRBV6-3
size: NA
D: NA
J: TRBJ1-5
DNA: TGTGCCAGCAGCCGACGACAGGCCGCCAGCAATCAGCCCCAGCATTTT
CDR3: CASSRRQAASNQPQHF

V: TRBV7-4
size: NA
D: NA
J: TRBJ2-6
DNA: TGTGCCAGCAACCTACAGGACTCTGGGGCCAACGTCCTGACTTTC
CDR3: CASNLQDSGANVLTF

V: TRBV25-1
size: NA
D: TRBD1
J: TRBJ1-3
DNA: TGTGCCAGCAGTCCGACAGGGAAAGCTGGAAACACCATATATTTT
CDR3: CASSPTGKAGNTIYF

V: TRBV7-9
size: few
D: TRBD1
J: TRBJ1-3
DNA: TGTGCCAGCAGCCGGGACAGGGGTTGGCGAAACACCATATATTTT
CDR3: CASSRDRGWRNTIYF

V: TRBV4-1
size: NA
D: NA
J: TRBJ2-7
DNA: TGCGCCAGCAGCCAAGAGCAAATTGCCTACGAGCAGTACTTC
CDR3: CASSQEQIAYEQYF

V: TRBV7-4
size: NA
D: NA
J: TRBJ1-1
DNA: TGTGCCAGCAGTTCCGGGACACACACTGAAGCTTTCTTT
CDR3: CASSSGTHTEAFF

V: TRBV7-9
size: few
D: NA
J: TRBJ2-5
DNA: TGTGCCAGCAGCACGGAGGGGCTACAAGAGACCCAGTACTTC
CDR3: CASSTEGLQETQYF

V: TRBV4-3
size: NA
D: TRBD1
J: TRBJ1-4
DNA: TGCGCCAGCAGCCCCGACAGGGCAAGGGAAAAACTGTTTTTT
CDR3: CASSPDRAREKLFF

V: TRBV7-8
size: few
D: NA
J: TRBJ1-5
DNA: TGTGCCAGCAGCTTCAGAAAACTTTCGGGCCGTAGCAATCAGCCCCAGCATTTT
CDR3: CASSFRKLSGRSNQPQHF

V: TRBV7-9
size: few
D: TRBD1
J: TRBJ2-3
DNA: TGTGCCAGCAGCGAAGGGACAGGGAGGGCAGATACGCAGTATTTT
CDR3: CASSEGTGRADTQYF

V: TRBV6-6
size: few
D: NA
J: TRBJ1-1
DNA: TGTGCCGGCGGGATACAGAACACTGAAGCTTTCTTT
CDR3: CAGGIQNTEAFF

V: TRBV4-1
size: few
D: NA
J: TRBJ2-5
DNA: TGCGCCAGCAGCCAAGAAAAGGGTGAAGATCCCCAGTACTTC
CDR3: CASSQEKGEDPQYF

V: TRBV6-6
size: NA
D: TRBD1
J: TRBJ2-5
DNA: TGTGCCAGCAAACACGCAGGGGGCGGCGAGACCCAGTACTTC
CDR3: CASKHAGGGETQYF

V: TRBV7-9
size: few
D: NA
J: TRBJ2-7
DNA: TGTGCCAGCAGCCCCTACCCCCGGCCCCCAGCCTACGAGCAGTACTTC
CDR3: CASSPYPRPPAYEQYF

V: TRBV6-2/TRBV6-3
size: NA
D: NA
J: TRBJ2-1
DNA: TGTGCCAGCAGTTACTCCAGTGGCGCGGCTAATGAGCAGTTCTTC
CDR3: CASSYSSGAANEQFF

V: TRBV7-9
size: NA
D: TRBD1
J: TRBJ2-3
DNA: TGTGCCAGCAGCTCGGGACAGGGGAGAGATACGCAGTATTTT
CDR3: CASSSGQGRDTQYF

V: TRBV7-3
size: NA
D: NA
J: TRBJ1-1
DNA: TGTGCAAGCGGGGAAGTGAACACTGAAGCTTTCTTT
CDR3: CASGEVNTEAFF

V: TRBV7-9
size: NA
D: TRBD1
J: TRBJ1-1
DNA: TGTGCCAGCAGCTCCCAACCGGGACAGAAATGGGGGAGGAGCACTGAAGCTTTCTTT
CDR3: CASSSQPGQKWGRSTEAFF

V: TRBV6-5
size: few
D: TRBD2
J: TRBJ2-1
DNA: TGTGCCAGCAGTTTTGGCGGGGGAACCTACAATGAGCAGTTCTTC
CDR3: CASSFGGGTYNEQFF

V: TRBV11-3
size: NA
D: TRBD2
J: TRBJ2-1
DNA: TGTGCCAGCAGCTTAGACCGGGGGGAGGGCCCCTACAATGAGCAGTTCTTC
CDR3: CASSLDRGEGPYNEQFF

V: TRBV7-8
size: many
D: NA
J: TRBJ2-5
DNA: TGTGCCAGCAGCCCAGGCCTCTTCTATGACGAGACCCAGTACTTC
CDR3: CASSPGLFYDETQYF

V: TRBV6-6
size: NA
D: NA
J: TRBJ2-1
DNA: TGTGCCAGCAGTTACTCGTGGGACTCCGGGACGAGGACCGATGAGCAGTTCTTC
CDR3: CASSYSWDSGTRTDEQFF

V: TRBV6-5
size: few
D: TRBD1
J: TRBJ1-1
DNA: TGTGCCAGCAGAAGACAGGGGGATTACACTGAAGCTTTCTTT
CDR3: CASRRQGDYTEAFF

V: TRBV7-9
size: few
D: NA
J: TRBJ1-2
DNA: TGTGCCAGCTCCGGGGCGGCCCCCTATGGCTACACCTTC
CDR3: CASSGAAPYGYTF

V: TRBV12-3/TRBV12-4
size: many
D: NA
J: TRBJ2-7
DNA: TGTGCCAGCAGTTTAACAGTTCTCTACGAGCAGTACTTC
CDR3: CASSLTVLYEQYF

V: TRBV12-3/TRBV12-4
size: NA
D: NA
J: TRBJ1-5
DNA: TGTGCCAGCAGTTTAGTGCCCGGGGATCAGCCCCAGCATTTT
CDR3: CASSLVPGDQPQHF

V: TRBV7-8
size: NA
D: NA
J: TRBJ2-5
DNA: TGTGCCAGCAGCCCTCCGCCTAGCGCCCAAGAGACCCAGTACTTC
CDR3: CASSPPPSAQETQYF

V: TRBV5-1
size: NA
D: NA
J: TRBJ2-7
DNA: TGCGCCAGCAGCTTGCAGTGGCAGGGGGACTTCTACGAGCAGTACTTC
CDR3: CASSLQWQGDFYEQYF

V: TRBV12-3/TRBV12-4
size: NA
D: NA
J: TRBJ2-1
DNA: TGTGCCAGCACCGCACGGGGGTTCTACAATGAGCAGTTCTTC
CDR3: CASTARGFYNEQFF

V: TRBV10-2
size: NA
D: NA
J: TRBJ1-4
DNA: TGCGCCAGCAAAGGAGGAGGAGGGACTAATGAAAAACTGTTTTTT
CDR3: CASKGGGGTNEKLFF

V: TRBV7-9
size: few
D: NA
J: TRBJ1-2
DNA: TGTGCCAGCCCCGGACGCTCGGGGACCTACACCTTC
CDR3: CASPGRSGTYTF

V: TRBV9
size: few
D: NA
J: TRBJ1-3
DNA: TGTGCCAGCAGTCAATACGGGAGCCCTGGAAACACCATATATTTT
CDR3: CASSQYGSPGNTIYF

V: TRBV27
size: few
D: NA
J: TRBJ2-1
DNA: TGTGCCAGCAGAGCCGGGACTCTGAGCTCCTACAATGAGCAGTTCTTC
CDR3: CASRAGTLSSYNEQFF

V: TRBV7-9
size: few
D: TRBD1
J: TRBJ2-1
DNA: TGTGCCAGCAGCTCAGTCCCGGGACAGGGACTCTCCTCCTACAATGAGCAGTTCTTC
CDR3: CASSSVPGQGLSSYNEQFF

V: TRBV7-9
size: NA
D: NA
J: TRBJ1-2
DNA: TGTGCCAGCGTCGGGGGCACGCAATCCAACTATGGCTACACCTTC
CDR3: CASVGGTQSNYGYTF

V: TRBV6-5
size: many
D: NA
J: TRBJ1-2
DNA: TGTGCCAGCAGTTACTCGCCAGGGAACTATGGCTACACCTTC
CDR3: CASSYSPGNYGYTF

V: TRBV12-3/TRBV12-4
size: many
D: NA
J: TRBJ2-5
DNA: TGTGCCAGCAGTTTTAACCCGAGAGAGACCCAGTACTTC
CDR3: CASSFNPRETQYF

V: TRBV11-1
size: few
D: TRBD1
J: TRBJ1-5
DNA: TGTGCCAGCAGCTTTACAGGGGCGGGTCAGCCCCAGCATTTT
CDR3: CASSFTGAGQPQHF